The 29 T cell receptor beta chains listed next were all sequenced from one sample in a study of shared clonotypes between healthy human individuals. The table came from immunoSEQ multiplex PCR; TCRdb's copy has only in-frame clones and leaves some out. The sample includes more than 2 million clones, around 95% of them seen just once. Naive CD8 cells lacked CD45RO and underwent positive selection for CCR7, leaving out terminally differentiated effector memory CD45RA+ cells. Sequencing input: naive CD8+ T cells from PBMCs. These receptors were collected from a man between 18 and 35 years old in good health. Some clones in this sample may be carry-over from other donors' samples.

The J gene is TRBJ2-7, the V gene TRBV5-1, with 8 bases aligning to TRBD1. The germline V gene encodes CDR1 SGHRS and CDR2 YFSETQ. Germline trimming cut 1 base from V and 2 bases from J; bases unmatched to any gene: 5. This CDR3 spans 15 amino acids. The CDR3 nucleotides read TGCGCCAGCAGCTTGATCTCGACAGGGGCCTACGAGCAGTACTTC. It translates to CASSLISTGAYEQYF. Together with reference TRBV5-1 and TRBJ2-7, the CDR3 gives the full variable domain: KAGVTQTPRYLIKTRGQQVTLSCSPISGHRSVSWYQQTPGQGLQFLFEYFSETQRNKGNFPGRFSGRQFSNSRSEMNVSTLELGDSALYLCASSLISTGAYEQYFGPGTRLTVT.

This clone was counted a single time. The sample contains more than one DNA sequence encoding this CDR3. V gene TRBV5-1 combines with J gene TRBJ1-3; D perhaps matches TRBD1 (5 bases). This CDR3 spans 15 amino acids. Germline CDR1 and CDR2: SGHRS and YFSETQ. The ends were cut back, 0 bases at V and 4 bases at J, with 11 bases in the middle. The CDR3 loop reads CASSLDRGPGNTIYF. The DNA of the CDR3 is TGCGCCAGCAGCTTGGATAGGGGCCCCGGAAACACCATATATTTT.

The chain links TRBV11-2 to TRBJ2-5; TRBD1 is a possible D gene (5 bases). The CDR3 is made up of 16 amino acids. Germline loops: CDR1 SGHAT, CDR2 FQNNGV. V was trimmed by 1 base and J by 5 bases, leaving 17 bases between them. The CDR3 DNA is TGTGCCAGCAGCTTAGGGATCCCAGGGCAGTGGGAGACCCAGTACTTC. Protein sequence: CASSLGIPGQWETQYF.

DNA for the CDR3: TGTGCCAGCAGTCTCCGGGGGCGACCCACCGAAGCTTTCTTT. Protein: CASSLRGRPTEAFF. The chain carries TRBV28 and TRBJ1-1; D perhaps matches TRBD1 (6 bases). From germline, CDR1 is MDHEN and CDR2 SYDVKM. With 5 bases removed from V and 8 bases from J, the gap between germline ends came to 18 bases. The CDR3 consists of 14 residues. Full variable domain (remainder filled in from reference TRBV28 and TRBJ1-1): DVKVTQSSRYLVKRTGEKVFLECVQDMDHENMFWYRQDPGLGLRLIYFSYDVKMKEKGDIPEGYSVSREKKERFSLILESASTNQTSMYLCASSLRGRPTEAFFGQGTRLTVV.

V is TRBV2 and J is TRBJ2-7; no clear D gene. V lost 6 bases and J 2 bases, leaving 20 bases between the germline ends. Germline-derived CDR1 and CDR2 are SNHLY and FYNNEI. The CDR3 covers 16 residues. CDR3 sequence: CASRAITSGPPYEQYF. The CDR3 DNA follows: TGTGCCAGCAGGGCTATTACATCCGGGCCGCCCTACGAGCAGTACTTC.

The CDR3 coding sequence is TGTGCCAGCAGTGTTCGGGGGTCCTACAATGAGCAGTTCTTC. Translation: CASSVRGSYNEQFF. The chain is built from TRBV6-1 and TRBJ2-1; maybe TRBD2 (6 bases). The CDR3 extends over 14 amino acids. Trimming cost V 4 bases and J 1 base, with 8 bases left between them. Germline assignment: CDR1 MNHNS and CDR2 SASEGT.

This chain links TRBV9 with TRBJ1-2; weak D call: TRBD1 (6 bases). Germline values: CDR1 SGDLS, CDR2 YYNGEE. The ends were cut back, 3 bases at V and 8 bases at J, with 17 bases in the middle. This CDR3 has 14 amino acids. For the CDR3, the DNA is TGTGCCAGCAGCGAACAGGGTGCATCGGGAGGCTACACCTTC. Protein: CASSEQGASGGYTF.

The chain links TRBV10-3 to TRBJ1-2, with D perhaps matching TRBD1 (5 bases). Trimming removed 4 bases at V and 1 base at J, with 10 bases between. Germline-derived CDR1 and CDR2 are ENHRY and SYGVKD. The CDR3 spans 14 residues. The CDR3 sequence is CAISGEGNNYGYTF. CDR3 DNA sequence: TGTGCCATCAGTGGAGAGGGGAATAACTATGGCTACACCTTC.

This chain uses TRBV28 with TRBJ1-2; 8 bases fit TRBD1. The V gene's germline CDR1 is MDHEN and CDR2 SYDVKM. V lost 8 bases and J lost 4; bases outside the gene matches: 15. The length of the CDR3 is 16 residues. Written as DNA, the CDR3 is TGTGCCAGCTCCTCATTTTTGACAGGGGAAAGCTATGGCTACACCTTC. It codes for CASSSFLTGESYGYTF.

The V call is TRBV11-2, the J call TRBJ2-1; weak D call: TRBD2 (5 bases). Trimming took 1 base from V and 4 from J, leaving 8 bases between them. The CDR3 sequence is 14 residues long. The germline CDR1 and CDR2 sequences are SGHAT and FQNNGV. DNA for the CDR3: TGTGCCAGCAGCTTAGTCAAGCGGTACAATGAGCAGTTCTTC. Translated, it gives CASSLVKRYNEQFF.

The chain is built from TRBV7-9 and TRBJ1-2; the D gene is possibly TRBD1 (5 bases). The CDR3 length is 13 residues. Germline assignment: CDR1 SEHNR and CDR2 FQNEAQ (reference sequence). With 4 bases removed from V and 8 bases from J, the gap between germline ends came to 14 bases. The CDR3 region is CASSSRVQDGYTF. The DNA of the CDR3 is TGTGCCAGCAGCTCCAGGGTCCAGGACGGCTACACCTTC.

The CDR3 DNA reads TGTGCCAGCAGCATCGGACTAGCGGGAGGGCTTAACACCGGGGAGCTGTTTTTT. Protein sequence: CASSIGLAGGLNTGELFF. The chain couples TRBV5-5 to TRBJ2-2; 15 bases align to TRBD2. V dropped 4 bases and J dropped 2; count of bases not matched to a gene: 6. The CDR3 totals 18 residues. Germline CDR1 is SGHKS and CDR2 is YYEKEE (reference sequence).

This clone came up once. CDR3 sequence: CASRGGKTNEKLFF. The DNA of the CDR3 is TGTGCCAGCAGGGGGGGGAAAACTAATGAAAAACTGTTTTTT. The rearrangement joins TRBV28 to TRBJ1-4, with D maybe TRBD1 (5 bases). There are 14 residues in the CDR3. V lost 6 bases to trimming and J lost 1 base, with 9 bases between them. Germline values: CDR1 MDHEN, CDR2 SYDVKM.

Concerning this clone: Other DNA sequences in this sample translate to the same CDR3. The rearrangement links TRBV19 to TRBJ2-7; D unclear. Germline V lookup: CDR1 LNHDA, CDR2 SQIVND (reference sequence). The V gene lost 3 bases and the J gene lost 0 bases, with 6 bases spanning the gap. The CDR3 is 13 amino acids. CDR3 sequence: CASSITVSYEQYF. In DNA form, the CDR3 reads TGTGCCAGTAGTATCACCGTCTCCTACGAGCAGTACTTC.

The rearrangement uses TRBV28 and TRBJ2-5, with TRBD1 as a possible D gene (6 bases). CDR3 length: 17 amino acids. Trimming took 4 bases from V and 2 from J, leaving 20 bases between them. Germline V gene lookup returns CDR1 MDHEN and CDR2 SYDVKM. CDR3 sequence: CASSSLRWDKGQETQYF. In DNA form, the CDR3 reads TGTGCCAGCAGTTCCTTAAGATGGGACAAGGGACAAGAGACCCAGTACTTC.

V and J are TRBV5-1 and TRBJ2-7, with D possibly being TRBD1 (5 bases). Germline values: CDR1 SGHRS, CDR2 YFSETQ. The CDR3 runs 14 residues. V shed 3 bases and J shed 3 bases, with 13 bases lying between them. The CDR3 coding sequence is TGCGCCAGCAGCTGGCAGGGCCCGCTCTACGAGCAGTACTTC. This translates into CASSWQGPLYEQYF.

The chain uses TRBV2 and TRBJ1-1, with D unclear. From germline, CDR1 is SNHLY and CDR2 FYNNEI. This CDR3 contains 13 residues. Trimming shortened V by 6 bases and J by 0 bases, and 8 bases separated the two germline ends. The CDR3: CASRTVMNTEAFF. As DNA, the CDR3 is TGTGCCAGCAGGACCGTAATGAACACTGAAGCTTTCTTT. Together with reference TRBV2 and TRBJ1-1, the CDR3 gives the full variable domain: EPEVTQTPSHQVTQMGQEVILRCVPISNHLYFYWYRQILGQKVEFLVSFYNNEISEKSEIFDDQFSVERPDGSNFTLKIRSTKLEDSAMYFCASRTVMNTEAFFGQGTRLTVV.

This chain connects TRBV10-3 to TRBJ1-2, with 7 bases that match TRBD1. CDR3 length: 15 amino acids. The V and J ends lost 1 base and 6 bases, in that order; junction bases with no gene match: 8. Germline CDR1 ENHRY, CDR2 SYGVKD. The CDR3 loop is CAISEFQGGADGYTF. CDR3 coding DNA: TGTGCCATCAGTGAGTTCCAGGGGGGGGCAGATGGCTACACCTTC.

CDR3 bases: TGTGCCAGCAGTGAAGTAGAGTGGGATTTGAGGAACACTGAAGCTTTCTTT. This translates into CASSEVEWDLRNTEAFF. J is TRBJ1-1 and V is TRBV6-1; D ambiguous. Per germline, CDR1 MNHNS and CDR2 SASEGT. Trimming removed 1 base at V and 1 base at J, with 16 bases between. CDR3 length equals 17 residues.

A single count supports this clone. The V call is TRBV9, the J call TRBJ2-2; D remains unclear. With 4 bases removed from V and 1 base from J, the gap between germline ends came to 14 bases. Per the germline V gene, CDR1 is SGDLS and CDR2 is YYNGEE. CDR3 length equals 16 residues. The CDR3 nucleotides read TGTGCCAGCAGCCCTAGTGTCGTTGAGAACACCGGGGAGCTGTTTTTT. Its translation: CASSPSVVENTGELFF.

This sequence joins TRBV18 and TRBJ2-7; D is unclear. Trimming pared 3 bases from V and 4 bases from J, leaving 10 bases between. The V gene's germline CDR1 is KGHSH and CDR2 LQKENI. The CDR3 totals 13 residues. CDR3 DNA: TGTGCCAGCTCACCCGAGGATTCTTACGAGCAGTACTTC. Protein: CASSPEDSYEQYF.

The chain couples TRBV7-6 to TRBJ2-7, with D uncertain. Trimming took off 1 base at V and 4 bases at J, with 5 bases between the two ends. The CDR3 length is 12 residues. Germline values: CDR1 SGHVS, CDR2 FNYEAQ. In nucleotides, the CDR3 is TGTGCCAGCAGCTTAGTATGGTACGAGCAGTACTTC. It translates to CASSLVWYEQYF.

The chain employs TRBV29-1 and TRBJ2-7; possible D gene TRBD1, 6 bases. The CDR3 consists of 13 residues. The V end was cut by 5 bases, the J end by 7 bases, with 18 bases between. The germline V gene encodes CDR1 SQVTM and CDR2 ANQGSEA. This CDR3 reads CSVPAKQGVEQYF. DNA for the CDR3: TGCAGCGTTCCCGCCAAACAGGGAGTAGAGCAGTACTTC.

The genes are TRBV25-1 and TRBJ2-7; 8 bases are shared with TRBD1. Germline assignment: CDR1 MGHDK and CDR2 SYGVNS. CDR3 length: 16 residues. The J segment lost 3 bases and the V segment lost 4 bases, leaving 11 bases of the junction unmatched. The CDR3 DNA reads as TGTGCCAGCAGTGGGATAAGGACAGGGCGGATCTACGAGCAGTACTTC. Protein sequence: CASSGIRTGRIYEQYF.

V and J are TRBV19 and TRBJ1-2, with D maybe TRBD1 (5 bases). V dropped 1 base and J dropped 6 bases, with 15 bases sitting between them. Germline CDR1 and CDR2: LNHDA and SQIVND (reference sequence). The CDR3 has 15 amino acids. CDR3 loop: CASSIVAGSDNGYTF. The CDR3 DNA sequence: TGTGCCAGTAGTATAGTCGCAGGGAGTGACAATGGCTACACCTTC.

V gene TRBV16 combines with J gene TRBJ1-2; D remains ambiguous. Germline V gene data show CDR1 as KGHSY and CDR2 as FQNENV. The germline V and J ends were trimmed by 0 bases and 6 bases, with 8 bases remaining between them. CDR3 length: 13 residues. The CDR3 bases are TGTGCCAGCAGCCAATCGCCTCTAAATGGCTACACCTTC. Translating gives CASSQSPLNGYTF.

The genes are TRBV11-2 and TRBJ2-1; 7 bases match TRBD1. V lost 5 bases, J lost 7 bases, and 2 bases stayed unmatched. The CDR3 covers 12 residues. Germline CDR1 SGHAT, CDR2 FQNNGV. Here the CDR3 DNA reads TGTGCCAGCAGCCCGACAGGGAATGAGCAGTTCTTC. Residues: CASSPTGNEQFF.

The rearrangement uses TRBV7-2 and TRBJ2-7; 12 bases line up with TRBD2. V shed 4 bases, J shed 3 bases, and the junction held 4 bases outside the gene matches. This CDR3 has 15 amino acids. The germline gives CDR1 SGHTA, CDR2 FQGNSA. The CDR3 DNA reads as TGTGCCAGCAGCTCCCGACTAGCGGGAGTCTACGAGCAGTACTTC. Protein: CASSSRLAGVYEQYF.

The chain combines TRBV7-9 with TRBJ1-3; D not resolved. The CDR3 runs to 10 residues. Germline V gives CDR1 SEHNR, CDR2 FQNEAQ (reference sequence). Trimming pared 4 bases from V and 7 bases from J, leaving 2 bases between. The CDR3: CASSSNTIYF. DNA of the CDR3: TGTGCCAGCAGCTCCAACACCATATATTTT.